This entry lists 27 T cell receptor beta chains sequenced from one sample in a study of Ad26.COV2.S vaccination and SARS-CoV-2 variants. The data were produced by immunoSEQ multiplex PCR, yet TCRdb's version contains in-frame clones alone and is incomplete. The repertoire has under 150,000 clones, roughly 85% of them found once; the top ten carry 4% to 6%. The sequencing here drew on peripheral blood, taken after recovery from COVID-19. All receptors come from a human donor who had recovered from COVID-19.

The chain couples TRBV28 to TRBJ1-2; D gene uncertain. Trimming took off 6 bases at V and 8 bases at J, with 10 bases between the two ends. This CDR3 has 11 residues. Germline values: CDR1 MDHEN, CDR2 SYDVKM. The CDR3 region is CASSLSFGYTF. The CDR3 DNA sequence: TGTGCCAGCAGCTTGTCATTCGGCTACACCTTC.

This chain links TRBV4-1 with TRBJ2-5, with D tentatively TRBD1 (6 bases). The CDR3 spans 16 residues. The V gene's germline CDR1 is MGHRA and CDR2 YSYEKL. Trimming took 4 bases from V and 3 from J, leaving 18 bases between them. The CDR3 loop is CASSLPTGVPKETQYF. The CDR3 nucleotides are TGCGCCAGCAGCCTGCCGACAGGAGTCCCAAAAGAGACCCAGTACTTC.

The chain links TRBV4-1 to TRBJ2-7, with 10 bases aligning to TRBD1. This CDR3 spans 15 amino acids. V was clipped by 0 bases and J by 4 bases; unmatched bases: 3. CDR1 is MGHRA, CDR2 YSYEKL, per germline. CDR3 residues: CASSQEGTGVYEQYF. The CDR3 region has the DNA TGCGCCAGCAGCCAAGAGGGGACAGGGGTTTACGAGCAGTACTTC.

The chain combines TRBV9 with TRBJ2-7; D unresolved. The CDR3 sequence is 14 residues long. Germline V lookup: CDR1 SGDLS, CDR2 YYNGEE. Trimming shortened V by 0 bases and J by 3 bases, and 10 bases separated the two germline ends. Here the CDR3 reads CASSVGPFGYEQYF. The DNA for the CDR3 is TGTGCCAGCAGCGTAGGCCCATTTGGCTACGAGCAGTACTTC.

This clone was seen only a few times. The CDR3, as DNA: TGTGCCAGCAGTGCTGGGAGGAGCCTCACCGGGGAGCTGTTTTTT. Its translation is CASSAGRSLTGELFF. The chain carries TRBV2 and TRBJ2-2, with D tentatively TRBD2 (6 bases). V was shortened by 4 bases and J by 4 bases, with 13 bases between the two germline ends. The CDR3 extends over 15 amino acids. Germline lookup yields CDR1 SNHLY and CDR2 FYNNEI.

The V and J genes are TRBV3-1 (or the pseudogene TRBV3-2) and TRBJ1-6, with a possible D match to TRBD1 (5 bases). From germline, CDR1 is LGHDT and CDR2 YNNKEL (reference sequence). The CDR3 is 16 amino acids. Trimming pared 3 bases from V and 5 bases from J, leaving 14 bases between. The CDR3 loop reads CASSQRGGGHNSPLHF. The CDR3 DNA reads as TGTGCCAGCAGCCAGCGGGGGGGAGGGCATAATTCACCCCTCCACTTT.

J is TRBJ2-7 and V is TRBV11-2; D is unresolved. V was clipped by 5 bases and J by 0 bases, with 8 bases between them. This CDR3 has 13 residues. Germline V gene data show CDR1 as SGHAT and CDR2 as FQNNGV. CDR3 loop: CASSEHSSYEQYF. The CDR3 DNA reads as TGTGCCAGCAGCGAACACAGCTCCTACGAGCAGTACTTC. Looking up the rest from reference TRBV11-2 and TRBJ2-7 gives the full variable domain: EAGVAQSPRYKIIEKRQSVAFWCNPISGHATLYWYQQILGQGPKLLIQFQNNGVVDDSQLPKDRFSAERLKGVDSTLKIQPAKLEDSAVYLCASSEHSSYEQYFGPGTRLTVT.

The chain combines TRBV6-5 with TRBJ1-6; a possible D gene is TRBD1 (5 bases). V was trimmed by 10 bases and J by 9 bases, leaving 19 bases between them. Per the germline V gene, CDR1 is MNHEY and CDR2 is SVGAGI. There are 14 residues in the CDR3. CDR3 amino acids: CAMSPSSGTSPLHF. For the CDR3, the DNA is TGTGCCATGTCACCGTCGTCAGGGACTTCACCCCTCCACTTT.

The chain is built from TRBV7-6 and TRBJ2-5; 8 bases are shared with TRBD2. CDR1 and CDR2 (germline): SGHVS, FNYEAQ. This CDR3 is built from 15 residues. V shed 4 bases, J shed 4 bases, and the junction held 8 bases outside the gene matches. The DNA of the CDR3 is TGTGCCAGCAGCTCAATCGGACTAGCCAGAGAGACCCAGTACTTC. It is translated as CASSSIGLARETQYF.

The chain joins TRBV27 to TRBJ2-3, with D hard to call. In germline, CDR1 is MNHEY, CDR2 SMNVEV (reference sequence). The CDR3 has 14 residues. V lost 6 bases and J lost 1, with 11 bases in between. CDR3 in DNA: TGTGCCAGCAGGTCCCTGCCGGGCACAGATACGCAGTATTTT. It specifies CASRSLPGTDTQYF.

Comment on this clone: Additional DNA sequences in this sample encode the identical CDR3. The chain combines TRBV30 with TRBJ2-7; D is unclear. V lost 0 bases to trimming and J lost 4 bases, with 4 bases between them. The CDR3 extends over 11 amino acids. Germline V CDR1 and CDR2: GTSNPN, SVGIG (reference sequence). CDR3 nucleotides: TGTGCCTGGAGTGTACTGTACGAGCAGTACTTC. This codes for CAWSVLYEQYF.

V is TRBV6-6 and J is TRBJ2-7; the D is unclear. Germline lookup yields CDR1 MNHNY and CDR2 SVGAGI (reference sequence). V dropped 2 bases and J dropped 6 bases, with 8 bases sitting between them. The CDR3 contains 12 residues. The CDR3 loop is CASSYGVGEQYF. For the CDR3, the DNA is TGTGCCAGCAGTTACGGCGTGGGCGAGCAGTACTTC.

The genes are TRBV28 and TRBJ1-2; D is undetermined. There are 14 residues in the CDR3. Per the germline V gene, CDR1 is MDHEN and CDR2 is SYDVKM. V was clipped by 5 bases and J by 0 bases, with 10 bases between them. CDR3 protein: CASSPPTANYGYTF. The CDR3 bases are TGTGCCAGCAGTCCGCCGACCGCTAACTATGGCTACACCTTC.

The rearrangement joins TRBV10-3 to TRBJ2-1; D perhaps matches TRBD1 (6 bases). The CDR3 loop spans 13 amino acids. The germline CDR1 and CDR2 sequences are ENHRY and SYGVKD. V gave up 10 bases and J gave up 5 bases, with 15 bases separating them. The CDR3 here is CANRQESDNEQFF. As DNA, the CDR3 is TGTGCCAACCGACAGGAGTCAGACAATGAGCAGTTCTTC.

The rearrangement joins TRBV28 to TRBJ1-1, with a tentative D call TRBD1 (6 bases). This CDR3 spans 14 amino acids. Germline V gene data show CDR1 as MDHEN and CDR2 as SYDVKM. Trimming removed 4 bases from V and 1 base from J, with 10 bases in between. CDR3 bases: TGTGCCAGCAGTTCAGGGGCTTGGAACACTGAAGCTTTCTTT. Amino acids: CASSSGAWNTEAFF.

For the CDR3, the DNA is TGTGCCAGTAGTGCAGGACGGGGGAACCAAGAGACCCAGTACTTC. Its protein product is CASSAGRGNQETQYF. The chain joins TRBV19 to TRBJ2-5; a possible D gene is TRBD2 (6 bases). Germline V gene lookup returns CDR1 LNHDA and CDR2 SQIVND (reference sequence). V lost 5 bases and J lost 0, with 13 bases in between. The CDR3 has 15 amino acids. Full variable domain (rest looked up from reference TRBV19 and TRBJ2-5): DGGITQSPKYLFRKEGQNVTLSCEQNLNHDAMYWYRQDPGQGLRLIYYSQIVNDFQKGDIAEGYSVSREKKESFPLTVTSAQKNPTAFYLCASSAGRGNQETQYFGPGTRLLVL.

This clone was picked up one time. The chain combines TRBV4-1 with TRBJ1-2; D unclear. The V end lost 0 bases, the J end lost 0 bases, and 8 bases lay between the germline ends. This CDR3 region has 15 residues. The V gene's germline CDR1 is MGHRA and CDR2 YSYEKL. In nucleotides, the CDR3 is TGCGCCAGCAGCCAAGATGTCGGGTCTAACTATGGCTACACCTTC. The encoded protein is CASSQDVGSNYGYTF.

The CDR3 sequence is CASSPEGLSSYGYTF. Here the CDR3 DNA reads TGTGCCAGCTCACCAGAGGGTCTCTCTAGCTATGGCTACACCTTC. The chain is built from TRBV18 and TRBJ1-2; no reliable D call. The CDR3 totals 15 residues. Trimming removed 2 bases from V and 4 bases from J, with 14 bases in between. The germline V gene has CDR1 KGHSH and CDR2 LQKENI.

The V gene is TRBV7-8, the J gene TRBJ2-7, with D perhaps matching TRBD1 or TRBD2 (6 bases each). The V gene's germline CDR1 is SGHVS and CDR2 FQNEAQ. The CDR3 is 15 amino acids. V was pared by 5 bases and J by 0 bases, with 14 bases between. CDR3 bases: TGTGCCAGCAGCCTAGTGGGGGGCTTCTCCTACGAGCAGTACTTC. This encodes CASSLVGGFSYEQYF. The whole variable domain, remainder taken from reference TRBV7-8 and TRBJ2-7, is GAGVSQSPRYKVAKRGQDVALRCDPISGHVSLFWYQQALGQGPEFLTYFQNEAQLDKSGLPSDRFFAERPEGSVSTLKIQRTQQEDSAVYLCASSLVGGFSYEQYFGPGTRLTVT.

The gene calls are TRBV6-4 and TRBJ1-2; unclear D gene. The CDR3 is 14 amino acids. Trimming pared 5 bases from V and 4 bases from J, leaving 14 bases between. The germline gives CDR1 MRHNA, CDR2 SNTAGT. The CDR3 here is CASSPAGIGYGYTF. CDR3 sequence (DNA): TGTGCCAGCAGTCCCGCAGGTATTGGCTATGGCTACACCTTC.

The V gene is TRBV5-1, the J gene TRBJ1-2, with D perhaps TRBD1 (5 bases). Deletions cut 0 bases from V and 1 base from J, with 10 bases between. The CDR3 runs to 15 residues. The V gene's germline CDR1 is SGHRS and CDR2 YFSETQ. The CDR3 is CASSLGQRNNYGYTF. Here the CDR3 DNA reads TGCGCCAGCAGCTTGGGACAGCGTAATAACTATGGCTACACCTTC.

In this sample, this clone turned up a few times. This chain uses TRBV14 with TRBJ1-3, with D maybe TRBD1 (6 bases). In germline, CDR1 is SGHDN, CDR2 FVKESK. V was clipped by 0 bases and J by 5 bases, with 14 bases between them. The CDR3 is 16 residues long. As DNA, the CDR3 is TGTGCCAGCAGCCAAGATTCGGCGGGACACCGAAACACCATATATTTT. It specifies CASSQDSAGHRNTIYF.

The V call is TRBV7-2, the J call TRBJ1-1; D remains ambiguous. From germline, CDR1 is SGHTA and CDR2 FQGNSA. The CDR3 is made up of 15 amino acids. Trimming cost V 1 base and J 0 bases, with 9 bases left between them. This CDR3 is CASSLGRGLNTEAFF. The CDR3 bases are TGTGCCAGCAGCTTAGGTCGGGGTTTGAACACTGAAGCTTTCTTT.

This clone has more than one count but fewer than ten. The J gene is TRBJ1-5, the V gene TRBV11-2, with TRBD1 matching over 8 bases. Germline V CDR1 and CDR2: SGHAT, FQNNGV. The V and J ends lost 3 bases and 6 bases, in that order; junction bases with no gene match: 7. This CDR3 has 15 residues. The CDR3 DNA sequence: TGTGCCAGCAGCTTGGGCCAGGGGGCTGTTCAGCCCCAGCATTTT. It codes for CASSLGQGAVQPQHF.

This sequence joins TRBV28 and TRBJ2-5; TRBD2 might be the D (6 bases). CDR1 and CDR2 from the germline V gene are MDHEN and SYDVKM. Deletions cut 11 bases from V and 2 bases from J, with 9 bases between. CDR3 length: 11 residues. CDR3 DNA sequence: TGTGCCGGAGGGGCTCAAGAGACCCAGTACTTC. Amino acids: CAGGAQETQYF.

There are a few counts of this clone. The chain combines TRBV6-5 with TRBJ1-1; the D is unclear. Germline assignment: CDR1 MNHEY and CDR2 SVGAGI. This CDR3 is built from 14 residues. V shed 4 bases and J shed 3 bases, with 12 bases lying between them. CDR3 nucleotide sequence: TGTGCCAGCAGTTCCGATTGGACCTACACTGAAGCTTTCTTT. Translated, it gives CASSSDWTYTEAFF.

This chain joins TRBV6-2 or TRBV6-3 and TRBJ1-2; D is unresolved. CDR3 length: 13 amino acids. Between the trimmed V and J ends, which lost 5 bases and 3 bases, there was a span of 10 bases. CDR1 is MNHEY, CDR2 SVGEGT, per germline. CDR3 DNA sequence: TGTGCCAGCAGTAGGAGGATCGACTATGGCTACACCTTC. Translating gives CASSRRIDYGYTF.